This TCR beta chain was observed in a study of cytomegalovirus exposure and HLA in healthy donors. PCR involved 60 Vbeta and 13 Jbeta primers. The protocol was immunoSEQ multiplex PCR, while the TCRdb copy is restricted to in-frame clones and leaves out a portion. The repertoire has tens of thousands of clones, about 75% of them found once; the top ten carry roughly 2%. The CDR3 length is 13 residues. Trimming shortened V by 6 bases and J by 7 bases, and 15 bases separated the two germline ends. Germline values: CDR1 MNHNS, CDR2 SASEGT. The sample taken for sequencing was PBMCs. The chain has TRBV6-1 and TRBJ1-2, with a tentative D call TRBD1 (6 bases). The TCR comes from a man aged 35-49 years in good health and CMV-seronegative. This CDR3 is CASSPSTGRGYTF. CDR3 DNA sequence: TGTGCCAGCAGCCCCTCGACAGGACGTGGCTACACCTTC.